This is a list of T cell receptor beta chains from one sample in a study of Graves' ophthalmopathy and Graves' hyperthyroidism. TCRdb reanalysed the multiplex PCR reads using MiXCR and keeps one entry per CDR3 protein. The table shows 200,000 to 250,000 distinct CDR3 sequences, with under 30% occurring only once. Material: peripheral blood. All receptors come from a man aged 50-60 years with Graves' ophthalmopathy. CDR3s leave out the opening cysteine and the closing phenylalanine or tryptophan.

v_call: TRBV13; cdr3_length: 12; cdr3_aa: ASASGARQETQY
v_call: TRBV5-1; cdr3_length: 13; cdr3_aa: ASRALAGVDGELF
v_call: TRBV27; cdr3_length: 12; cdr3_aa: ASSSSGINYGYT
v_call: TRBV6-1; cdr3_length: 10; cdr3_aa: ASSEVSYVLH
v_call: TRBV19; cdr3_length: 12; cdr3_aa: ASSPRTTENIQY
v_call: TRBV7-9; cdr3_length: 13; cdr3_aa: AISSTTGTPYEQY
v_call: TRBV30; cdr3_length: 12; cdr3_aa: AWSVTPYTGELF
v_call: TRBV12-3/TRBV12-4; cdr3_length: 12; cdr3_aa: ASSTMRGYETQY
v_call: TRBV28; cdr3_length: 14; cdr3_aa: ASSPLNRDSYYEQY
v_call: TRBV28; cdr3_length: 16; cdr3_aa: ASRPRGLNSLYNSPLH
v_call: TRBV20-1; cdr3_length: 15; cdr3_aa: SARPLGLAGDSLEQY
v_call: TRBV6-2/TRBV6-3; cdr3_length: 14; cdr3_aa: ASSRLAGGTKNIQY
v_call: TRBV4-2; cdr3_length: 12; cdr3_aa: ASSSRTDTGELF
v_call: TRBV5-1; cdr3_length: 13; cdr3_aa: ASSYIDRGSDGYT
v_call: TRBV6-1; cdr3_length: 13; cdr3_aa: ASRATGGGQETQY
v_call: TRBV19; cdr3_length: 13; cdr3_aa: ASSISGGLTETQY
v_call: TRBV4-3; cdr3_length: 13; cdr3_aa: ASSQEKYVQETQY
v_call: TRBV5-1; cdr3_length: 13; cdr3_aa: ASSLVRDSSYEQY
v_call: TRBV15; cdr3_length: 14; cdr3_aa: ATSGREGRYKNIQY
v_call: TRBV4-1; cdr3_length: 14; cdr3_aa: ASSQDLTGGVETQY
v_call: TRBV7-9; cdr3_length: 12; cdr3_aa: ASSRVQGAGGYT
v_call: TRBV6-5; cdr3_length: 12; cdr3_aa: ASSYSPGANVLT
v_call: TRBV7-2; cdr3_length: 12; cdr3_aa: ASSLGVGLNIQY
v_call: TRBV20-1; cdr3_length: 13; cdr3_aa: SARDNRGTSYEQY